This TCR beta chain came from a study of CD8+ T cells in alopecia areata. Treatment meaning: oral pan-JAK inhibitor, 5-10 mg twice daily. CDR3 length equals 15 residues. Trimming cost V 8 bases and J 2 bases, with 19 bases left between them. Germline V lookup: CDR1 SQVTM, CDR2 ANQGSEA. About this clone: No antigen is known for it.

The authors extracted RNA and reverse transcribed it into cDNA as the sequencing template. The table came from immunoSEQ multiplex PCR; TCRdb's copy has only in-frame clones and leaves some out. The sample lists approximately 210,000 clones; approximately 57% were seen once. Study-level points and caveats: Normal scalp had lower clonality than lesional scalp, with alopecia totalis/universalis lesions showing this most strongly.

This sample comprised CD4+ T cells sorted from blood, obtained at week 24, from a patient treated with tofacitinib. This receptor was obtained from a human donor with alopecia areata. The chain links TRBV29-1 to TRBJ2-1; D perhaps matches TRBD2 (7 bases). The CDR3 region has the DNA TGCAGCACCCCCGTGGGGGGGCCTACCTACAATGAGCAGTTCTTC. Amino acids: CSTPVGGPTYNEQFF.